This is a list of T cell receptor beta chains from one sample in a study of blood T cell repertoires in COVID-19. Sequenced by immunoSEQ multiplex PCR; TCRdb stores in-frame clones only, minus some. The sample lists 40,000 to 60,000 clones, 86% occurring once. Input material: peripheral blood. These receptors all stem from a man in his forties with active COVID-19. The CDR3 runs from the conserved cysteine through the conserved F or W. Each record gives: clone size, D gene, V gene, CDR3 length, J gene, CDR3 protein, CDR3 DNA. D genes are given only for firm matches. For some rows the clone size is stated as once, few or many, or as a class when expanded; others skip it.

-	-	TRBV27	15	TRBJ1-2	CASSRYPGQEDGYTF	TGTGCCAGCAGCCGATACCCCGGGCAGGAGGATGGCTACACCTTC
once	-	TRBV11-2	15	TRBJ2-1	CASSEKASVGGEQFF	TGTGCCAGCAGCGAGAAAGCTAGCGTCGGGGGTGAGCAGTTCTTC
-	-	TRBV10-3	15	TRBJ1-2	CAISEEGPTNYGYTF	TGTGCCATCAGTGAAGAGGGCCCGACTAACTATGGCTACACCTTC
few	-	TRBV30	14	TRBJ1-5	CACGRGIRNQPQHF	TGTGCCTGCGGACGGGGGATTCGCAATCAGCCCCAGCATTTT
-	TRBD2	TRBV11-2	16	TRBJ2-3	CASSFAGGGRADTQYF	TGTGCCAGCAGCTTCGCCGGGGGGGGGCGCGCAGATACGCAGTATTTT
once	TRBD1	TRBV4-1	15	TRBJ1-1	CASTIQYTGGTEAFF	TGCGCCAGCACCATCCAATACACAGGGGGCACTGAAGCTTTCTTT
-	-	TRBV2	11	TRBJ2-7	CASREGYEQYF	TGTGCCAGCAGGGAGGGCTACGAGCAGTACTTC
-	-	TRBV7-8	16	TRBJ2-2	CASSLLGGHLTGELFF	TGTGCCAGCAGCTTGCTTGGGGGACACCTCACCGGGGAGCTGTTTTTT
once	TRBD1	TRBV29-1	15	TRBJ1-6	CSVREQGTLNSPLHF	TGCAGCGTTCGAGAACAGGGGACTCTTAATTCACCCCTCCACTTT
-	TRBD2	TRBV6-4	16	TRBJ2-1	CASSEIGTSGSDEQFF	TGTGCCAGCAGTGAGATAGGGACTAGCGGGAGTGATGAGCAGTTCTTC
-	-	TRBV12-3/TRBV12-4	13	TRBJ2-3	CASSFSRADTQYF	TGTGCCAGCAGTTTTTCGAGGGCAGATACGCAGTATTTT
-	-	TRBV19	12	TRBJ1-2	CASNSGVYGYTF	TGTGCCAGTAACTCCGGGGTTTATGGCTACACCTTC
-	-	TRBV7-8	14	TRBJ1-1	CASSPRGGLTEAFF	TGTGCCAGCAGCCCAAGGGGGGGGTTGACTGAAGCTTTCTTT
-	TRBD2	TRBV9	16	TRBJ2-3	CASSVAGTSGGDTQYF	TGTGCCAGCAGCGTAGCCGGGACTAGCGGGGGGGATACGCAGTATTTT
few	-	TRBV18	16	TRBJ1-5	CASSRGKRPANQPQHF	TGTGCCAGCTCACGAGGGAAGAGACCCGCCAATCAGCCCCAGCATTTT
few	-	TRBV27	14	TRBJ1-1	CASNPGVPSTEAFF	TGTGCCAGCAACCCCGGAGTCCCCAGCACTGAAGCTTTCTTT
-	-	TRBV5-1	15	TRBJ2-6	CASSLQDSGANVLTF	TGCGCCAGCAGCTTGCAGGACTCTGGGGCCAACGTCCTGACTTTC
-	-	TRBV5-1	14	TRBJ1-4	CASSLISGNEKLFF	TGCGCCAGCAGCTTGATCTCAGGGAATGAAAAACTGTTTTTT
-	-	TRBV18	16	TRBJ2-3	CASSPLSSRSTDTQYF	TGTGCCAGCTCACCACTCTCTAGCAGAAGCACAGATACGCAGTATTTT
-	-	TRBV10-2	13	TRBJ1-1	CASSEAGNTEAFF	TGCGCCAGCAGTGAGGCCGGGAACACTGAAGCTTTCTTT
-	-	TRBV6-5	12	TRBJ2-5	CASRRQQETQYF	TGTGCCAGCAGGCGACAGCAAGAGACCCAGTACTTC
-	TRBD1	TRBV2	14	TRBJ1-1	CASSRSGGRAEAFF	TGTGCCAGCAGTCGATCAGGGGGCAGGGCTGAAGCTTTCTTT
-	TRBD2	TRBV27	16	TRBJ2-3	CASTFSGTRPGDTQYF	TGTGCCAGCACCTTTTCCGGGACTAGGCCAGGAGATACGCAGTATTTT
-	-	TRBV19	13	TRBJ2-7	CASSMWQGYEQYF	TGTGCCAGTAGTATGTGGCAGGGCTACGAGCAGTACTTC
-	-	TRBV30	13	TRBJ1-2	CAWSVRGDYGYTF	TGTGCCTGGAGTGTGCGGGGGGACTATGGCTACACCTTC
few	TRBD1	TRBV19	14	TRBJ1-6	CASSSTGGESPLHF	TGTGCCAGTAGTAGTACAGGGGGCGAGTCACCCCTCCACTTT
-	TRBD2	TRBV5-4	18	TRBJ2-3	CASSPTARTSGSTDTQYF	TGTGCCAGCAGCCCTACCGCGCGGACTAGCGGAAGCACAGATACGCAGTATTTT
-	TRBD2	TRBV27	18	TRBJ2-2	CASTGGLAGWGYTGELFF	TGTGCCAGCACCGGGGGACTAGCGGGATGGGGCTACACCGGGGAGCTGTTTTTT
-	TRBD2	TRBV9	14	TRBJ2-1	CASSPGLAYNEQFF	TGTGCCAGCAGCCCGGGACTAGCCTACAATGAGCAGTTCTTC
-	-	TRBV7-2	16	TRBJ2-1	CASSLVAASSYNEQFF	TGTGCCAGCAGCTTAGTAGCGGCCAGCTCCTACAATGAGCAGTTCTTC
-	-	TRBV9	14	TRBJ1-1	CASSVGPPNTEAFF	TGTGCCAGCAGCGTAGGGCCCCCGAACACTGAAGCTTTCTTT
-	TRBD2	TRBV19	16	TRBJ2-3	CASSIPGLAGRDTQYF	TGTGCCAGTAGTATCCCGGGGCTAGCGGGCAGAGATACGCAGTATTTT
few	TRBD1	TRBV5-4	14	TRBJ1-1	CASSPGQGNTEAFF	TGTGCCAGCAGCCCGGGACAGGGGAACACTGAAGCTTTCTTT
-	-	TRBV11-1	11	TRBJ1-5	CASSRAGPQHF	TGTGCCAGCAGCCGAGCTGGGCCCCAGCATTTT
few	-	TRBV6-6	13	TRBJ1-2	CASSPRGGSGYTF	TGTGCCAGCAGTCCCCGGGGGGGGTCGGGCTACACCTTC
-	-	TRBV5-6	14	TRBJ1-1	CASSPGLENTEAFF	TGTGCCAGCAGCCCGGGTCTTGAGAACACTGAAGCTTTCTTT
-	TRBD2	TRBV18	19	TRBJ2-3	CASSPLSRTSGRGTDTQYF	TGTGCCAGCTCACCACTCTCCAGGACTAGCGGGAGGGGCACAGATACGCAGTATTTT